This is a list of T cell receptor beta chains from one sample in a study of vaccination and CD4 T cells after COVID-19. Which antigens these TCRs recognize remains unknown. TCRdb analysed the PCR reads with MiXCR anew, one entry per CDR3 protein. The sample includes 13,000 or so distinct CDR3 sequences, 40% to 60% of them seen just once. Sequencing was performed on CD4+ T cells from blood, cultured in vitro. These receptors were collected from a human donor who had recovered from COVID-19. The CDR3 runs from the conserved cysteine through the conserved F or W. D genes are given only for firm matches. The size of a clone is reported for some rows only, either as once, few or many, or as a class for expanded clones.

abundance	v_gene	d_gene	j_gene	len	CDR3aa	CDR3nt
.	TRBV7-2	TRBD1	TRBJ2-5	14	CASSRQGLLETQYF	TGTGCCAGCAGCCGACAGGGATTGCTGGAGACCCAGTACTTC
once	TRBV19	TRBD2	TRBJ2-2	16	CASSKTSGRGSGELFF	TGTGCCAGTAGTAAGACTAGCGGGAGAGGGTCCGGGGAGCTGTTTTTT
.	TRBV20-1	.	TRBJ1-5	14	CSAREGSRDQPQHF	TGCAGTGCTAGAGAAGGCAGTCGAGACCAGCCCCAGCATTTT
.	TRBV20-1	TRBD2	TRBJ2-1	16	CSAGRLAGGPRAEQFF	TGCAGTGCTGGGAGACTAGCGGGAGGCCCCCGCGCGGAGCAGTTCTTC
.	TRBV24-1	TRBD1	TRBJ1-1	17	CATSDSGTGSGQTEAFF	TGTGCCACCAGTGATTCCGGGACAGGTAGTGGTCAGACTGAAGCTTTCTTT
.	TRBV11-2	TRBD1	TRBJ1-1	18	CASSLGLSGQGAHTEAFF	TGTGCCAGCAGCTTAGGTCTTTCGGGACAGGGGGCTCACACTGAAGCTTTCTTT
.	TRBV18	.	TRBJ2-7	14	CASSPPSTPYEQYF	TGTGCCAGCTCCCCTCCATCCACCCCCTACGAGCAGTACTTC
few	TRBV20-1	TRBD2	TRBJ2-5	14	CSAYLAGGQETQYF	TGCAGTGCTTACCTAGCGGGGGGTCAAGAGACCCAGTACTTC
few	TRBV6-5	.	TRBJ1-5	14	CASSSQGGNQPQHF	TGTGCCAGCAGTTCACAGGGTGGCAATCAGCCCCAGCATTTT
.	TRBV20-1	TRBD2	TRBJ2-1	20	CSARDQDWLAGVLSYNEQFF	TGCAGTGCTAGAGATCAGGATTGGCTAGCGGGAGTGTTATCCTACAATGAGCAGTTCTTC
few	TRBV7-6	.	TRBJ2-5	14	CASSPQLGGETQYF	TGTGCCAGCAGCCCTCAGCTAGGGGGAGAGACCCAGTACTTC
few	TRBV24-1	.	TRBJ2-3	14	CATSDGGSTDTQYF	TGTGCCACCAGTGATGGGGGGTCGACAGATACGCAGTATTTT
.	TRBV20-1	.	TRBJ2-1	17	CSAVPIAAGPSYNEQFF	TGCAGTGCCGTCCCAATAGCGGCTGGACCCTCCTACAATGAGCAGTTCTTC
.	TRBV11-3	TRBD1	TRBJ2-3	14	CASSGTGEPDTQYF	TGTGCCAGCAGCGGGACAGGGGAGCCAGATACGCAGTATTTT
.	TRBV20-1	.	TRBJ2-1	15	CSANDGGQGRNEQFF	TGCAGTGCTAACGATGGCGGGCAGGGCCGCAATGAGCAGTTCTTC
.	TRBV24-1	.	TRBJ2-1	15	CATSERDVGGNEQFF	TGTGCCACCAGTGAGAGGGACGTCGGCGGGAATGAGCAGTTCTTC
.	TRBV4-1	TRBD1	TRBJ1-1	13	CASSQKRGTGAFF	TGCGCCAGCAGCCAAAAAAGGGGGACAGGAGCTTTCTTT
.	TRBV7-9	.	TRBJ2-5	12	CASSWARETQYF	TGTGCCAGCAGCTGGGCTAGGGAGACCCAGTACTTC
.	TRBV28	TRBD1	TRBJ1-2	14	CASRTGTEGQGYTF	TGTGCCAGCAGGACCGGGACAGAGGGACAGGGCTACACCTTC
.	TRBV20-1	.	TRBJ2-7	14	CSAVYRDGSYEQYF	TGCAGTGCTGTATACCGGGACGGATCCTACGAGCAGTACTTC
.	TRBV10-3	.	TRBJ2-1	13	CAISESRDNEQFF	TGTGCCATCAGTGAGTCGAGGGACAATGAGCAGTTCTTC
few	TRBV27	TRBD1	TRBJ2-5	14	CASKSLQGTETQYF	TGTGCCAGCAAATCCCTACAGGGGACGGAGACCCAGTACTTC